The present T cell receptor (beta chain) was sequenced within a study of human T cells and chemical hapten exposure. Study-wide results and limits: Large CDR3 similarity clusters arose significantly more often from expanded TCRs than from controls.

TCRdb passed the RACE reads through MiXCR, listing each CDR3 protein once. In the table there are 190,000 or so distinct CDR3 sequences, about 25% of which are singletons. This clonotype was seen at least ten times. No antigen is known for it. The sample's time point: patch test 3, about 24 weeks after DPC sensitization. Regarding treatment: therapeutic diphenylcyclopropenone sensitization with weekly scalp DPC. The sequences come from whole blood, collected in connection with sensitization to the hapten diphenylcyclopropenone (DPC). This clonotype originated in a woman in her 40s with alopecia areata. Some clones in this sample may be carry-over from other donors' samples.

The CDR3 DNA reads as TGCAGCGTTGGCTGGGCCCCCGGGAAAGAGCAGTACTTC. Residues: CSVGWAPGKEQYF. The genes are TRBV29-1 and TRBJ2-7; tentative D call: TRBD2 (5 bases). Trimming stripped 4 bases from V and 7 bases from J, with 17 bases between. The germline V gene encodes CDR1 SQVTM and CDR2 ANQGSEA. CDR3 length: 13 amino acids.